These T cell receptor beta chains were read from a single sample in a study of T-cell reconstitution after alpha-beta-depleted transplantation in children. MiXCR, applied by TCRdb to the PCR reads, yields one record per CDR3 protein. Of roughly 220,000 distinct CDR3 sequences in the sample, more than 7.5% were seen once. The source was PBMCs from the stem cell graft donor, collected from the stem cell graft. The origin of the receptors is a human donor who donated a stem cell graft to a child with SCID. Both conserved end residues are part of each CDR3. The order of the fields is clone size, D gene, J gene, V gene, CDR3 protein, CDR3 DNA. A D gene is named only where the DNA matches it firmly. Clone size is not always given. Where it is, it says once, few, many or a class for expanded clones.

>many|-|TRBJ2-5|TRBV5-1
CASSLQGWETQYF
TGCGCCAGCAGCTTACAGGGTTGGGAGACCCAGTACTTC
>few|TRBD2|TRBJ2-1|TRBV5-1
CASGRGGLNEQFF
TGCGCCAGCGGACGGGGGGGCCTCAATGAGCAGTTCTTC
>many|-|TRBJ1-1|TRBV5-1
CASSRTPLLDTEAFF
TGCGCCAGCAGCAGAACCCCTCTTTTGGACACTGAAGCTTTCTTT
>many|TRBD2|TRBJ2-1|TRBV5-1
CASSRLRGGHYNEQFF
TGCGCCAGCAGCCGTCTGCGGGGGGGACACTACAATGAGCAGTTCTTC
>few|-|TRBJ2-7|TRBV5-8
CASSLFSSLGQYF
TGTGCCAGCAGCTTGTTTTCCAGTCTCGGGCAGTACTTC
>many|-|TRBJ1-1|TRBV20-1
CSARVSGSKPEAFF
TGCAGTGCTAGAGTTTCGGGGAGTAAACCTGAAGCTTTCTTT
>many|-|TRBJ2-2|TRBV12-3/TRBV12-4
CASSLRYTGELFF
TGTGCCAGCAGTTTGCGGTACACCGGGGAGCTGTTTTTT
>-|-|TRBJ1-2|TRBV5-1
CASSSGRPYGYTF
TGCGCCAGCAGCTCGGGGAGGCCGTATGGCTACACCTTC
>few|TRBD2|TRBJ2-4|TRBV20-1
CSAGGGTKNIQYF
TGCAGTGCTGGGGGGGGAACCAAAAACATTCAGTACTTC
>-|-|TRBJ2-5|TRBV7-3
CASSLTGQQETQYF
TGTGCCAGCAGCTTGACAGGACAACAAGAGACCCAGTACTTC
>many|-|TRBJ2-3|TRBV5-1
CASSLVRSFTDTQYF
TGCGCCAGCAGCTTGGTTCGCAGCTTCACAGATACGCAGTATTTT
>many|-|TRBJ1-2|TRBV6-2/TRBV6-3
CASSYSILPGTGYTF
TGTGCCAGCAGTTACTCAATCCTCCCAGGGACCGGCTACACCTTC
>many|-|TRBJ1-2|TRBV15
CATPGAQYGYTF
TGTGCCACCCCCGGGGCGCAATATGGCTACACCTTC
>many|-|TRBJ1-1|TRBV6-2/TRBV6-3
CASSYSTSRVSNTEAFF
TGTGCCAGCAGTTACTCGACCTCACGCGTGTCGAACACTGAAGCTTTCTTT
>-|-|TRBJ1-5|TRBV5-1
CASSLDRRDGNHPQHF
TGCGCCAGCAGCTTGGATCGGAGGGATGGCAATCACCCCCAGCATTTT
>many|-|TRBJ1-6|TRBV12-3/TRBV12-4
CASSIEVSYNSPLHF
TGTGCCAGCAGTATCGAGGTCTCCTATAATTCACCCCTCCACTTT
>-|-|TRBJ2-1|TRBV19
CAMGSGGLYYNEQFF
TGTGCCATGGGCTCCGGGGGCCTCTACTACAATGAGCAGTTCTTC
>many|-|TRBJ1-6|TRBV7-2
CASSLGGRSPLHF
TGTGCCAGCAGCTTAGGGGGACGCTCACCCCTCCACTTT
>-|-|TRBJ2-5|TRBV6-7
CARGGPSSSQETQYF
TGTGCTAGAGGCGGCCCAAGTTCCAGCCAAGAGACCCAGTACTTC
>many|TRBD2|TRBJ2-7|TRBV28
CASTLAGTNEQYF
TGTGCCAGCACCCTAGCGGGCACCAACGAGCAGTACTTC
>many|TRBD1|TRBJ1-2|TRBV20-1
CSARPFGQGNYGYTF
TGCAGTGCTAGACCTTTCGGACAGGGCAACTATGGCTACACCTTC
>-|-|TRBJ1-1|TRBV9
CASSDEDRNTEAFF
TGTGCCAGCAGCGACGAAGACAGGAACACTGAAGCTTTCTTT
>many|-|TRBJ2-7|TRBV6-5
CASSYLYEQYF
TGTGCCAGCAGTTACCTCTACGAGCAGTACTTC